The 27 T cell receptor beta chains listed next were all sequenced from one sample in a study of vaccination effects on CD4 cells after COVID-19. Antigen-specific CD4+ T cells were expanded (with viral peptide pools) by the ViraFEST assay ahead of sequencing. Having been cultured for less than 12 days, the cells underwent CD4+ T cell isolation. Vaccination of participants consisted of two doses of either the BNT162b2 or mRNA-1273 vaccine. Only in-frame clones appear in the TCRdb table, and some are missing; sequencing was by immunoSEQ multiplex PCR. Of almost 70,000 clones listed, about 67% were seen once; the top ten hold about 1.6%. These receptors have no known antigen. The sequences come from CD4+ T cells from PBMCs cultured with HCoV-229E spike peptides, collected after COVID-19 vaccination. These receptors all stem from a human donor who received a COVID-19 vaccine.

This clone appeared a few times. The chain is built from TRBV4-3 and TRBJ2-2, with D perhaps TRBD2 (5 bases). CDR3 size: 14 residues. Germline V CDR1 and CDR2: LGHNA, YSLEER. V was clipped by 4 bases and J by 6 bases, with 12 bases between them. The CDR3, as DNA: TGCGCCAGCAGCCTGAGGACTGATCCCGGGGAGCTGTTTTTT. Translating it yields CASSLRTDPGELFF.

The chain recombines TRBV6-2 or TRBV6-3 with TRBJ1-5; D possibly corresponds to TRBD1 (5 bases). V lost 4 bases to trimming and J lost 0 bases, with 22 bases between them. Germline-derived CDR1 and CDR2 are MNHEY and SVGEGT. The CDR3 is made up of 19 amino acids. The CDR3: CASSSEDRFFFDSNQPQHF. In nucleotides, the CDR3 is TGTGCCAGCAGTTCCGAAGACAGATTTTTCTTCGATAGCAATCAGCCCCAGCATTTT.

The V and J genes are TRBV4-1 and TRBJ1-4; weak D call: TRBD1 (5 bases). V dropped 1 base and J dropped 3 bases, with 21 bases sitting between them. The CDR3 is made up of 19 amino acids. In germline, CDR1 is MGHRA, CDR2 YSYEKL. The CDR3 nucleotides are TGCGCCAGCAGCCAAGTGCCGTTCCCAAGCCAGGGCTCTAATGAAAAACTGTTTTTT. Its translation: CASSQVPFPSQGSNEKLFF.

The genes are TRBV2 and TRBJ2-7; 11 bases match TRBD1. Per germline, CDR1 SNHLY and CDR2 FYNNEI. CDR3 length: 14 amino acids. V was clipped by 6 bases and J by 2 bases; unmatched bases: 3. DNA of the CDR3: TGTGCCAGCAGGCGGGGACAGGGGGCCTACGAGCAGTACGTC. The encoded protein is CASRRGQGAYEQYV.

Only a few counts were recorded for this clone. V gene TRBV5-1 combines with J gene TRBJ2-1, with no clear D. Germline V lookup: CDR1 SGHRS, CDR2 YFSETQ. The V and J ends lost 0 bases and 4 bases respectively, with 8 bases between them. The CDR3 totals 14 residues. The CDR3 region has the DNA TGCGCCAGCAGCTTGGAGGGCTTTTACAATGAGCAGTTCTTC. It translates to CASSLEGFYNEQFF.

J is TRBJ2-3 and V is TRBV6-6; TRBD2 matches at 13 bases. J gave up 1 base and V 5 bases, and 6 bases lay outside the gene matches. The CDR3 is 17 amino acids. Germline CDR1 MNHNY, CDR2 SVGAGI (reference sequence). The CDR3 reads CASSQTSGGWGTDTQYF. DNA for the CDR3: TGTGCCAGCAGTCAGACTAGCGGGGGGTGGGGCACAGATACGCAGTATTTT.

The chain links TRBV7-8 to TRBJ1-4; unclear D gene. V was clipped by 5 bases and J by 8 bases, with 15 bases between them. The CDR3 is 14 amino acids. The V gene's germline CDR1 is SGHVS and CDR2 FQNEAQ. The CDR3 bases are TGTGCCAGCAGCCCAAAGTGGGGTGGGGAAAAACTGTTTTTT. Translation: CASSPKWGGEKLFF.

The chain employs TRBV5-8 and TRBJ2-7, with D possibly TRBD1 on 6 matching bases. Between the trimmed V and J ends, which lost 4 bases and 1 base, there was a span of 12 bases. Germline V gene lookup returns CDR1 SGHTS and CDR2 YDEGEE. The CDR3 extends over 14 amino acids. The DNA of the CDR3 is TGTGCCAGCAGCCCGAGGACAGAATCCTACGAGCAGTACGTC. Encoded protein: CASSPRTESYEQYV.

This chain uses TRBV5-5 with TRBJ1-1; no reliable D call. The CDR3 length is 14 residues. V dropped 2 bases and J dropped 9 bases, with 17 bases sitting between them. Per germline, CDR1 SGHKS and CDR2 YYEKEE (reference sequence). CDR3 in DNA: TGTGCCAGCAGCTTTCCCGGGGTGGGAAAAAAAGCTTTCTTT. Encoded protein: CASSFPGVGKKAFF.

The chain is built from TRBV5-8 and TRBJ2-4; D may match TRBD1 or TRBD2 (6 bases each). CDR1 SGHTS and CDR2 YDEGEE come from the germline V gene. V lost 4 bases to trimming and J lost 0 bases, with 14 bases between them. The CDR3 runs to 16 residues. The CDR3 DNA is TGTGCCAGCAGCATAGGGGGAGGCCTAGCCAAAAACATTCAGTACTTC. This codes for CASSIGGGLAKNIQYF.

The chain carries TRBV28 and TRBJ1-1, with D unclear. With 5 bases removed from V and 1 base from J, the gap between germline ends came to 5 bases. CDR3 length: 12 amino acids. Germline V lookup: CDR1 MDHEN, CDR2 SYDVKM. CDR3 nucleotides: TGTGCCAGCAGTCCTAGGAACACTGAAGCTTTCTTT. This sequence encodes CASSPRNTEAFF.

CDR3 sequence reads: CASSFSVGDSGANVLTF. The CDR3 DNA sequence: TGTGCCAGCAGCTTCTCGGTGGGGGACTCTGGGGCCAACGTCCTGACTTTC. The chain uses TRBV5-4 and TRBJ2-6, with D perhaps given as TRBD1 or TRBD2 (5 bases each). The CDR3 length is 17 residues. Germline values: CDR1 SGHNT, CDR2 YYREEE (reference sequence). V was pared by 2 bases and J by 0 bases, with 12 bases between.

There are a few counts of this clone. V and J are TRBV19 and TRBJ1-5; D may be TRBD1 (6 bases). V lost 1 base, J lost 4 bases, and 14 bases lay in between. The germline gives CDR1 LNHDA, CDR2 SQIVND (reference sequence). CDR3 length: 16 amino acids. In DNA, the CDR3 is TGTGCCAGTAGTATAGGGCAAGGGACAATGAATCAGCCCCAGCATTTT. Protein: CASSIGQGTMNQPQHF.

This clone was detected only a few times. The chain links TRBV5-1 to TRBJ2-2, with D uncertain. In germline, CDR1 is SGHRS, CDR2 YFSETQ. This CDR3 contains 15 residues. Trimming left V 0 bases short and J 1 base short, with 7 bases between. This CDR3 reads CASSLDPRNTGELFF. DNA for the CDR3: TGCGCCAGCAGCTTGGACCCCAGGAACACCGGGGAGCTGTTTTTT.

There are a few counts of this clone. The genes are TRBV3-1 (or the pseudogene TRBV3-2) and TRBJ2-2; 8 nucleotides match TRBD1. Per germline, CDR1 LGHDT and CDR2 YNNKEL (reference sequence). J gave up 6 bases and V 7 bases, and 10 bases lay outside the gene matches. CDR3 size: 15 residues. The CDR3 DNA sequence: TGTGCCAGCAAATCGACAGGGGTTTGGGCCGGGGAGCTGTTTTTT. It translates to CASKSTGVWAGELFF.

The V gene is TRBV7-6, the J gene TRBJ2-1; 14 nucleotides line up with TRBD2. Germline CDR1 and CDR2: SGHVS and FNYEAQ. After removal of 4 bases from V and 10 bases from J, the junction contained 6 bases not matched to a gene. The CDR3 totals 15 residues. The CDR3 here is CASSSGTSGGGEQFF. The CDR3 bases are TGTGCCAGCAGCTCCGGGACTAGCGGGGGAGGCGAGCAGTTCTTC. Complete variable domain (other parts from reference TRBV7-6 and TRBJ2-1): GAGVSQSPRYKVTKRGQDVALRCDPISGHVSLYWYRQALGQGPEFLTYFNYEAQQDKSGLPNDRFSAERPEGSISTLTIQRTEQRDSAMYRCASSSGTSGGGEQFFGPGTRLTVL.

V and J are TRBV7-3 and TRBJ1-1; D is uncertain. Trimming removed 1 base at V and 3 bases at J, with 9 bases between. Germline V gene data show CDR1 as SGHTA and CDR2 as FQGTGA. The CDR3 sequence is 14 residues long. CDR3 bases: TGTGCCAGCAGCTTAATTGGTGGGGACACTGAAGCTTTCTTT. This codes for CASSLIGGDTEAFF.

V gene TRBV7-2 combines with J gene TRBJ1-2, with D possibly being TRBD1 (5 bases). V gave up 5 bases and J gave up 4 bases, with 11 bases separating them. Germline V lookup: CDR1 SGHTA, CDR2 FQGNSA. The CDR3 covers 13 residues. The CDR3, as DNA: TGTGCCAGCAGCCCGGACACGTTCTATGGCTACACCTTC. Residues: CASSPDTFYGYTF.

The chain carries TRBV18 and TRBJ1-3; the D gene is possibly TRBD1 (5 bases). Germline CDR1 reads KGHSH; CDR2 reads LQKENI. Trimming left V 6 bases short and J 1 base short, with 13 bases between. CDR3 length: 15 amino acids. DNA of the CDR3: TGTGCCAGCTCGTTCGCAGGGACTTCTGGAAACACCATATATTTT. Protein product: CASSFAGTSGNTIYF.

The chain is built from TRBV24-1 and TRBJ2-2; no firm D call. CDR3 length equals 14 residues. Germline V gives CDR1 KGHDR, CDR2 SFDVKD. Trimming shortened V by 7 bases and J by 0 bases, and 8 bases separated the two germline ends. CDR3 residues: CATRGSANTGELFF. The CDR3 nucleotides are TGTGCCACCAGGGGGTCAGCGAACACCGGGGAGCTGTTTTTT.

The chain's CDR3 is CASSQDYLQEAFF. CDR3 nucleotide sequence: TGCGCCAGCAGCCAAGATTACTTGCAGGAAGCTTTCTTT. The chain uses TRBV4-3 and TRBJ1-1; D gene uncertain. Trimming shortened V by 0 bases and J by 8 bases, and 10 bases separated the two germline ends. Looked up from germline, CDR1 is LGHNA and CDR2 is YSLEER. The CDR3 consists of 13 residues.

The V and J genes are TRBV4-2 and TRBJ2-3; no clear D gene. This CDR3 spans 13 amino acids. V dropped 0 bases and J dropped 10 bases, with 11 bases sitting between them. Germline CDR1 is LGHNA and CDR2 is YNFKEQ. The CDR3 nucleotides read TGTGCCAGCAGCCAAGACCCGACACGTCCGCAGTATTTT. It yields the protein CASSQDPTRPQYF.

This rearrangement joins TRBV5-1 to TRBJ2-5; D assignment may be TRBD1 or TRBD2 (6 bases each). In germline, CDR1 is SGHRS, CDR2 YFSETQ. V was trimmed by 4 bases and J by 5 bases, leaving 18 bases between them. The CDR3 runs 15 residues. The CDR3 bases are TGCGCCAGCAGCCTTGGGACTTGGGGGCCGGAGACCCAGTACTTC. Its protein is CASSLGTWGPETQYF.

The V call is TRBV19, the J call TRBJ1-5; a possible D gene is TRBD1 (5 bases). V lost 3 bases and J 0 bases, leaving 12 bases between the germline ends. The CDR3 spans 16 residues. Germline V gene sequence: CDR1 LNHDA, CDR2 SQIVND (reference sequence). CDR3 sequence reads: CASSILAGPSNQPQHF. Written as DNA, the CDR3 is TGTGCCAGTAGTATCTTAGCGGGGCCTAGCAATCAGCCCCAGCATTTT.

CDR3 region: CASSPGTSGNEQYV. The CDR3 DNA reads TGTGCCAGCAGTCCCGGGACTAGCGGGAACGAGCAGTACGTC. J is TRBJ2-7 and V is TRBV2, with TRBD2 matching over 13 bases. The CDR3 is 14 amino acids. V was clipped by 5 bases and J by 5 bases; unmatched bases: 3. Germline-derived CDR1 and CDR2 are SNHLY and FYNNEI.

This chain joins TRBV3-1 (or the pseudogene TRBV3-2) and TRBJ2-5, with 8 bases aligning to TRBD1. The V gene's germline CDR1 is LGHDT and CDR2 YNNKEL (reference sequence). The CDR3 runs 12 residues. Trimming at V came to 4 bases and at J to 5 bases, leaving 0 bases not matched to a gene. The CDR3 nucleotides read TGTGCCAGCAGCCGGGACAGGGAGACCCAGTACTTC. Translated, it gives CASSRDRETQYF.

The rearrangement uses TRBV29-1 and TRBJ1-1; maybe TRBD1 (6 bases). The CDR3 has 11 residues. Germline V gene sequence: CDR1 SQVTM, CDR2 ANQGSEA. The CDR3 bases are TGCAGGGGGAGCACAGGGCCTGAAGCTTTCTTT. Translation: CRGSTGPEAFF.